The 26 T cell receptor beta chains below come from one sample, sequenced in a study of T-cell reconstitution after alpha-beta-depleted transplantation in children. For TCRbeta, the library was prepared with unique molecular identifiers. TCRdb analysed the PCR reads with MiXCR anew, one entry per CDR3 protein. Among 700,000 to 950,000 distinct CDR3 sequences listed, approximately 15% were seen once. The sample consisted of PBMCs, mostly from graft donor cells, taken 360 days after TCRalphabeta/CD19-depleted stem cell transplant. The origin of the receptors is a male patient younger than 18 who had a stem cell transplant for acute lymphoblastic leukemia, so the T cells may come from the graft donor.

To note about this clonotype: The junction and the germline gene differ at one end; a read error may be behind it. The gene calls are TRBV6-1 and TRBJ1-3; no firm D call. The CDR3 sequence is 14 residues long. The germline CDR1 and CDR2 sequences are MNHNS and SASEGT. The CDR3 nucleotides are TGTGCCGGCAGTCGTCTCGAAGCTGTAAACACCATATATTTT. Its translation: CAGSRLEAVNTIYF.

This chain's CDR3 is CASSQYEGMNTEAFF. The CDR3 coding sequence is TGCGCCAGCAGCCAGTACGAGGGAATGAACACTGAAGCTTTCTTT. J is TRBJ1-1 and V is TRBV4-1; D gene uncertain. This CDR3 has 15 residues. V was pared by 3 bases and J by 0 bases, with 11 bases between. CDR1 and CDR2 from the germline V gene are MGHRA and YSYEKL.

This clonotype has only a few counts. The V call is TRBV7-3, the J call TRBJ2-3; the D gene is possibly TRBD1 (6 bases). The CDR3 runs to 15 residues. V lost 5 bases and J lost 1, with 13 bases in between. The germline CDR1 and CDR2 sequences are SGHTA and FQGTGA. The DNA of the CDR3 is TGTGCCAGCAGCGCCGACAGGTATCGCACAGATACGCAGTATTTT. Its translation is CASSADRYRTDTQYF.

V gene TRBV7-9 combines with J gene TRBJ2-5; D may correspond to TRBD1 or TRBD2 (5 bases each). The CDR3 runs to 13 residues. Trimming removed 5 bases at V and 4 bases at J, with 11 bases between. Germline V gene lookup returns CDR1 SEHNR and CDR2 FQNEAQ (reference sequence). The CDR3 nucleotides read TGTGCCAGCAGCGTCCGGGACGGAGAGACCCAGTACTTC. It translates to CASSVRDGETQYF.

There are many counts of this clonotype. This chain connects TRBV2 to TRBJ1-2; tentatively, D is TRBD1 (6 bases). CDR3 size: 16 residues. V lost 5 bases and J lost 3, with 19 bases in between. The germline CDR1 and CDR2 sequences are SNHLY and FYNNEI. This CDR3 is CASSPLRGRNHYGYTF. The CDR3 coding sequence is TGTGCCAGCAGTCCTTTGCGGGGGCGTAATCACTATGGCTACACCTTC.

V and J are TRBV7-8 and TRBJ2-7; no clear D. Between the trimmed V and J ends, which lost 2 bases and 5 bases, there was a span of 16 bases. The CDR3 totals 15 residues. Germline CDR1 is SGHVS and CDR2 is FQNEAQ. CDR3 region: CASSLRRSRIHEQYF. The CDR3 coding sequence is TGTGCCAGCAGCTTAAGGCGCTCTAGAATCCACGAGCAGTACTTC.

The gene calls are TRBV2 and TRBJ2-1; 7 nucleotides match TRBD1. The CDR3 has 16 amino acids. Germline lookup yields CDR1 SNHLY and CDR2 FYNNEI. Trimming cost V 5 bases and J 4 bases; bases outside gene matches: 11. The CDR3 nucleotides read TGTGCCAGCAGTCCCCCTCGACAGGGCCATTACAATGAGCAGTTCTTC. It specifies CASSPPRQGHYNEQFF.

The gene calls are TRBV7-8 and TRBJ2-2; D gene unclear. V lost 8 bases to trimming and J lost 2 bases, with 12 bases between them. The CDR3 extends over 14 amino acids. Per the germline V gene, CDR1 is SGHVS and CDR2 is FQNEAQ. Here the CDR3 DNA reads TGTGCCAGCTGGCCCCTCCCAAACACCGGGGAGCTGTTTTTT. It is translated as CASWPLPNTGELFF. Looking up the rest from reference TRBV7-8 and TRBJ2-2 gives the full variable domain: GAGVSQSPRYKVAKRGQDVALRCDPISGHVSLFWYQQALGQGPEFLTYFQNEAQLDKSGLPSDRFFAERPEGSVSTLKIQRTQQEDSAVYLCASWPLPNTGELFFGEGSRLTVL.

A few counts support this clonotype. The chain links TRBV7-9 to TRBJ1-1; 7 bases align to TRBD1. The CDR3 contains 15 residues. CDR1 and CDR2 from the germline V gene are SEHNR and FQNEAQ (reference sequence). V dropped 0 bases and J dropped 3; count of bases not matched to a gene: 4. CDR3 loop: CASSLALGQHTEAFF. The CDR3 DNA reads TGTGCCAGCAGCTTAGCGCTGGGACAGCACACTGAAGCTTTCTTT.

The chain is built from TRBV9 and TRBJ2-5, with a possible D match to TRBD1 (6 bases). V lost 1 base and J 2 bases, leaving 9 bases between the germline ends. The CDR3 is 14 residues long. CDR1 and CDR2 (germline): SGDLS, YYNGEE. The DNA for the CDR3 is TGTGCCAGCAGCGTATGGGGGCTACAAGAGACCCAGTACTTC. The encoded protein is CASSVWGLQETQYF.

The chain uses TRBV21-1 and TRBJ2-5; the D segment call TRBD1 is taken from the table without a DNA check. TRBV21-1 is assigned pseudogene status. This CDR3 is 15 amino acids long. The DNA for the CDR3 is TGTGCCAGCAGCCGAATGGGGGACGGGTGGGAGACCCAGTACTTC. Its protein product is CASSRMGDGWETQYF.

As to this clonotype: A read error may account for a junction end that differs from germline. J is TRBJ2-2 and V is TRBV11-2; D is unresolved. Germline CDR1 reads SGHAT; CDR2 reads FQNNGV. This CDR3 is 14 amino acids long. CDR3 sequence reads: CASTLYSGTGELFF. The CDR3, as DNA: TGTGCCAGCACCTTATATTCGGGCACCGGGGAGCTGTTTTTT.

This clonotype has just a few counts. The chain couples TRBV20-1 to TRBJ2-3; D call uncertain. Germline V lookup: CDR1 DFQATT, CDR2 SNEGSKA (reference sequence). Trimming removed 3 bases from V and 2 bases from J, with 12 bases in between. The CDR3 runs 14 residues. CDR3 sequence: CSASKTGITDTQYF. In DNA form, the CDR3 reads TGCAGTGCTAGTAAGACTGGGATCACAGATACGCAGTATTTT.

This clonotype appeared many times. V and J are TRBV12-3 or TRBV12-4 and TRBJ2-1; D is ambiguous. The CDR3 runs to 16 residues. The V end was cut by 5 bases, the J end by 0 bases, with 14 bases between. DNA of the CDR3: TGTGCCAGCAGTGTGGATGGGTTGAGCTCCTACAATGAGCAGTTCTTC. Its translation is CASSVDGLSSYNEQFF.

This clonotype was found a few times. The V call is TRBV10-2, the J call TRBJ2-5; tentative D call: TRBD1 (6 bases). This CDR3 is 15 amino acids long. CDR1 and CDR2 from the germline V gene are WSHSY and SAAADI. V was clipped by 7 bases and J by 3 bases, with 18 bases between them. CDR3: CASTSTGILKETQYF. The CDR3 nucleotides read TGCGCCAGCACGTCTACAGGGATCTTAAAAGAGACCCAGTACTTC.

This clonotype was seen a handful of times. This chain connects TRBV12-3 or TRBV12-4 to TRBJ2-7; D is possibly TRBD1 or TRBD2 (6 bases each). Trimming stripped 5 bases from V and 0 bases from J, with 14 bases between. The CDR3 is made up of 15 amino acids. The CDR3 reads CASSPLGGPSYEQYF. In DNA, the CDR3 is TGTGCCAGCAGTCCCCTGGGGGGCCCCTCCTACGAGCAGTACTTC.

The CDR3 protein is CASSLARLAEGYEQYF. The CDR3 nucleotides are TGTGCCAGCAGCTTAGCGAGACTAGCGGAGGGCTACGAGCAGTACTTC. The chain employs TRBV7-2 and TRBJ2-7; 9 bases match TRBD2. Trimming cost V 0 bases and J 3 bases; bases outside gene matches: 6. Germline lookup yields CDR1 SGHTA and CDR2 FQGNSA. The CDR3 loop spans 16 amino acids.

This clonotype was detected many times. The V call is TRBV7-3, the J call TRBJ1-1; the D gene is possibly TRBD1 (5 bases). Trimming cost V 2 bases and J 3 bases, with 7 bases left between them. This CDR3 is 13 amino acids long. Germline loops: CDR1 SGHTA, CDR2 FQGTGA. CDR3: CASSLSRDTEAFF. Here the CDR3 DNA reads TGTGCCAGCAGCTTATCCAGGGACACTGAAGCTTTCTTT.

This clonotype was found a few times. This chain links TRBV12-3 or TRBV12-4 with TRBJ1-3; maybe TRBD1 (5 bases). This CDR3 is built from 16 residues. The V end lost 6 bases, the J end lost 4 bases, and 19 bases lay between the germline ends. The CDR3 sequence: CASSTDSRYMGNTIYF. The CDR3 DNA follows: TGTGCCAGCAGCACTGACAGCCGCTATATGGGAAACACCATATATTTT.

Many counts were recorded for this clonotype. The rearrangement links TRBV5-1 to TRBJ1-2; unclear D gene. Trimming took off 4 bases at V and 5 bases at J, with 12 bases between the two ends. There are 13 residues in the CDR3. Germline V gives CDR1 SGHRS, CDR2 YFSETQ. DNA for the CDR3: TGCGCCAGCAGCCCCGAGATCCCGTATGGCTACACCTTC. Protein sequence: CASSPEIPYGYTF.

The rearrangement joins TRBV2 to TRBJ1-4; weak D call: TRBD1 (6 bases). Germline CDR1 SNHLY, CDR2 FYNNEI. This CDR3 has 15 amino acids. V was shortened by 5 bases and J by 6 bases, with 16 bases between the two germline ends. CDR3 sequence reads: CASSTAGTRYEKLFF. The CDR3 DNA follows: TGTGCCAGCAGTACAGCCGGGACAAGATATGAAAAACTGTTTTTT.

This clonotype was counted many times. The rearrangement links TRBV12-3 or TRBV12-4 to TRBJ2-7; TRBD2 agrees at 12 bases. Trimming took 2 bases from V and 6 from J; bases not matched to a gene: 2. The CDR3 covers 14 residues. The DNA for the CDR3 is TGTGCCAGCAGTTTAACTAGCGGGAGGAGCGAGCAGTACTTC. Translation: CASSLTSGRSEQYF.

The sample holds a few counts of this clonotype. This chain joins TRBV7-6 and TRBJ2-1; perhaps TRBD2 as D (6 bases). This CDR3 is built from 16 residues. Germline CDR1 reads SGHVS; CDR2 reads FNYEAQ. Trimming took off 2 bases at V and 5 bases at J, with 16 bases between the two ends. For the CDR3, the DNA is TGTGCCAGCAGCTTATTGGAGGGAGATAACAACAATGAGCAGTTCTTC. Its translation: CASSLLEGDNNNEQFF.

This clonotype showed up just a few times. The chain joins TRBV5-6 to TRBJ2-1; weak D call: TRBD2 (5 bases). The CDR3 consists of 16 residues. V dropped 3 bases and J dropped 1 base, with 14 bases sitting between them. In germline, CDR1 is SGHDT, CDR2 YYEEEE. This CDR3 reads CASSSPEAESYNEQFF. For the CDR3, the DNA is TGTGCCAGCAGCTCCCCGGAGGCCGAGTCCTACAATGAGCAGTTCTTC.

The sample holds many counts of this clonotype. The genes are TRBV29-1 and TRBJ2-7; perhaps TRBD2 as D (5 bases). Trimming took off 3 bases at V and 7 bases at J, with 10 bases between the two ends. In germline, CDR1 is SQVTM, CDR2 ANQGSEA. CDR3 length: 11 amino acids. The CDR3 protein is CSVDEGWEQYF. Here the CDR3 DNA reads TGCAGCGTTGATGAGGGATGGGAGCAGTACTTC.

The chain combines TRBV28 with TRBJ2-1; 13 bases are a match to TRBD2. The J segment lost 10 bases and the V segment lost 5 bases, leaving 5 bases of the junction unmatched. Germline CDR1 and CDR2: MDHEN and SYDVKM. This CDR3 is 14 amino acids long. CDR3 in amino acids: CASSRLAGGWEQFF. The CDR3 bases are TGTGCCAGCAGTCGACTAGCGGGAGGTTGGGAGCAGTTCTTC.